This is a list of T cell receptor beta chains from one sample in a study of PD-L1 blockade in urothelial cancer. Measured with immunoSEQ multiplex PCR; TCRdb has only the in-frame clones, and not every one. The sample contains 70,000 to 75,000 clones, roughly 90% of which appear only once. Sequenced here: PBMCs, sampled around atezolizumab (anti-PD-L1) treatment. These receptors all stem from a man between 65 and 85 years old with urothelial cancer. CDR3s include the opening cysteine and the closing phenylalanine or tryptophan. D genes are given only for firm matches. The size entry is marked missing in some rows and otherwise reads once, few, many or a size class.

V: TRBV9; J: TRBJ2-7; size: once; D: TRBD1; CDR3: CASSEGQRTYEQYF; DNA: TGTGCCAGCAGTGAGGGACAGAGAACCTACGAGCAGTACTTC
V: TRBV10-2; J: TRBJ1-5; size: -; D: -; CDR3: CASSESTVNQPQHF; DNA: TGCGCCAGCAGTGAGTCAACGGTCAATCAGCCCCAGCATTTT
V: TRBV6-1; J: TRBJ2-7; size: -; D: TRBD1; CDR3: CASNDRGWSSYEQYF; DNA: TGTGCCAGCAACGACAGGGGGTGGAGCTCCTACGAGCAGTACTTC
V: TRBV27; J: TRBJ1-2; size: -; D: TRBD1; CDR3: CASSPWTGTEGYTF; DNA: TGTGCCAGCAGTCCTTGGACAGGGACAGAAGGCTACACCTTC
V: TRBV5-1; J: TRBJ1-2; size: -; D: -; CDR3: CASSLDTNSNYGYTF; DNA: TGCGCCAGCAGCTTGGATACAAATTCTAACTATGGCTACACCTTC
V: TRBV29-1; J: TRBJ2-7; size: -; D: -; CDR3: CSVVFTGGGEYEQYF; DNA: TGCAGCGTTGTTTTTACCGGAGGGGGGGAATACGAGCAGTACTTC
V: TRBV7-9; J: TRBJ1-2; size: -; D: TRBD1; CDR3: CASSPGDRILYGYTF; DNA: TGTGCCAGCAGCCCAGGGGACAGGATCCTCTATGGCTACACCTTC
V: TRBV18; J: TRBJ2-1; size: -; D: TRBD2; CDR3: CASSRQGGGKYNEQFF; DNA: TGTGCCAGCTCACGGCAAGGCGGGGGAAAATACAATGAGCAGTTCTTC
V: TRBV9; J: TRBJ2-5; size: -; D: TRBD1; CDR3: CASSVAGRGSETQYF; DNA: TGTGCCAGCAGCGTAGCCGGCAGGGGGTCAGAGACCCAGTACTTC
V: TRBV30; J: TRBJ2-7; size: -; D: -; CDR3: CAWSAGTSASGQYF; DNA: TGTGCCTGGAGTGCCGGGACATCCGCCTCCGGGCAGTACTTC
V: TRBV28; J: TRBJ2-7; size: -; D: -; CDR3: CASNRDTISEQYF; DNA: TGTGCCAGCAATCGGGACACAATTTCCGAGCAGTACTTC
V: TRBV6-5; J: TRBJ2-3; size: -; D: TRBD1; CDR3: CASRGGPSTDTQYF; DNA: TGTGCCAGCAGAGGGGGCCCGAGCACAGATACGCAGTATTTT
V: TRBV4-1; J: TRBJ2-7; size: once; D: -; CDR3: CASSRQVDAIYEQYF; DNA: TGCGCCAGCAGCAGACAGGTTGATGCAATCTACGAGCAGTACTTC
V: TRBV7-3; J: TRBJ2-4; size: -; D: -; CDR3: CASSPREGIQYF; DNA: TGTGCCAGCAGCCCCCGGGAAGGCATTCAGTACTTC
V: TRBV14; J: TRBJ1-1; size: -; D: TRBD1; CDR3: CASSPRQGTRKNTEAFF; DNA: TGTGCCAGCAGCCCCCGACAGGGAACAAGGAAGAACACTGAAGCTTTCTTT
V: TRBV7-3; J: TRBJ2-7; size: -; D: TRBD2; CDR3: CASSSTTSSEQYF; DNA: TGTGCCAGCAGCTCGACGACTAGCTCCGAGCAGTACTTC
V: TRBV6-1; J: TRBJ2-5; size: -; D: -; CDR3: CASSVMTGQETQYF; DNA: TGTGCCAGCAGTGTGATGACAGGCCAAGAGACCCAGTACTTC
V: TRBV9; J: TRBJ1-5; size: once; D: -; CDR3: CASSVGPEQNQPQHF; DNA: TGTGCCAGCAGCGTAGGCCCTGAACAGAATCAGCCCCAGCATTTT
V: TRBV7-8; J: TRBJ1-5; size: -; D: -; CDR3: CASSSQGGFEPQHF; DNA: TGTGCCAGCAGCTCACAAGGAGGTTTCGAGCCCCAGCATTTT
V: TRBV21-1; J: TRBJ1-2; size: -; D: -; CDR3: CASSKGQGYTF; DNA: TGTGCCAGCAGCAAAGGGCAGGGCTACACCTTC
V: TRBV30; J: TRBJ2-3; size: -; D: -; CDR3: CAWSVRGSLASADTQYF; DNA: TGTGCCTGGAGTGTACGTGGTAGCCTTGCGTCCGCAGATACGCAGTATTTT
V: TRBV4-1; J: TRBJ1-1; size: few; D: -; CDR3: CASSQDRGLMNTEAFF; DNA: TGCGCCAGCAGCCAAGATCGTGGCCTCATGAACACTGAAGCTTTCTTT
V: TRBV7-9; J: TRBJ1-2; size: -; D: -; CDR3: CASSQGVIGYTF; DNA: TGTGCCAGCTCCCAAGGGGTAATTGGCTACACCTTC